The rows below give T cell receptor beta chains drawn from one sample of a study of beta chain features in type 1 diabetes. Only in-frame clones appear in the TCRdb table, and some are missing; sequencing was by immunoSEQ multiplex PCR. The sample consists of around 450,000 clones, 9.5% to 12% of them appearing once. Sequencing used naive CD4+ T cells from blood. The source of these receptors is a woman under 30 in good health. CDR3s leave out the opening cysteine and the closing phenylalanine or tryptophan. Some rows have no size entry. The others give once, few or many, or a class for an expanded clone.

size: NA; V: TRBV6-5; J: TRBJ2-3; CDR3: ASSYSSAAADTQY
size: NA; V: TRBV23-1; J: TRBJ2-3; CDR3: ARRQGDVCDTDTQY
size: NA; V: TRBV4-3; J: TRBJ2-1; CDR3: ASSQFPVGNEQF
size: NA; V: TRBV7-3; J: TRBJ2-1; CDR3: ASSLGLAGGKQF
size: few; V: TRBV6-6; J: TRBJ2-1; CDR3: ASVTSGTEQF
size: NA; V: TRBV2; J: TRBJ1-3; CDR3: ASKGQGGQSTIY
size: NA; V: TRBV4-2; J: TRBJ2-7; CDR3: ASSQRTSGYEQY
size: NA; V: TRBV6-4; J: TRBJ2-1; CDR3: ASSPGTHNEQF
size: NA; V: TRBV29-1; J: TRBJ2-1; CDR3: SGHDHTSDEQF
size: few; V: TRBV7-2; J: TRBJ2-1; CDR3: ASSSSVSSYNEQF
size: NA; V: TRBV4-1; J: TRBJ2-6; CDR3: ASSQVPTPGANVLT
size: few; V: TRBV10-3; J: TRBJ2-1; CDR3: AISASTAWSYNEQF
size: few; V: TRBV7-8; J: TRBJ2-4; CDR3: ASSLRDRVAKNIQY
size: NA; V: TRBV7-8; J: TRBJ1-5; CDR3: ASSLGRTTRPQH
size: few; V: TRBV4-1; J: TRBJ2-2; CDR3: ASSQSRDTGELF
size: NA; V: TRBV18; J: TRBJ2-5; CDR3: ASSPGGETQY
size: few; V: TRBV6-5; J: TRBJ1-2; CDR3: ASSYSVTYGVYGYT